Presented here are 11 T cell receptor beta chains from one specimen sequenced in a study of cytomegalovirus exposure and HLA in healthy donors. PCR amplification relied on 60 Vbeta primers (plus 13 Jbeta primers). Here immunoSEQ multiplex PCR was the method, and the copy in TCRdb shows in-frame clones only, minus some. This sample has some 180,000 clones, with under 85% found just once. Sequenced sample: PBMCs. The receptors come from a young woman in good health and CMV-seropositive.

Written as DNA, the CDR3 is TGTGCCAGCAGCTTTAGCCTGGCGGAGGTGTACGAGCAGTACTTC. Residues: CASSFSLAEVYEQYF. This chain links TRBV11-2 with TRBJ2-7; possible D gene TRBD2, 5 bases. The CDR3 spans 15 residues. Germline CDR1 SGHAT, CDR2 FQNNGV. The ends were cut back, 3 bases at V and 4 bases at J, with 16 bases in the middle.

This clone was seen more than once but under ten times. This rearrangement joins TRBV5-1 to TRBJ1-3; D is perhaps TRBD1 (6 bases). V lost 3 bases to trimming and J lost 0 bases, with 7 bases between them. The V gene's germline CDR1 is SGHRS and CDR2 YFSETQ. The length of the CDR3 is 14 residues. CDR3: CASSWDNSGNTIYF. In DNA, the CDR3 is TGCGCCAGCAGCTGGGACAACTCTGGAAACACCATATATTTT.

The CDR3 DNA reads TGTGCCAGCAGTCCTCCTCTCCACAGGGGGCGAATGGGAATAGCCATATATTTT. It encodes CASSPPLHRGRMGIAIYF. The V call is TRBV27, the J call TRBJ1-3; 9 bases map to TRBD1. Germline trimming cut 5 bases from V and 11 bases from J; bases unmatched to any gene: 22. CDR1 and CDR2 from the germline V gene are MNHEY and SMNVEV (reference sequence). The CDR3 covers 18 residues.

The V call is TRBV18, the J call TRBJ1-1, with 10 bases matching TRBD1. The germline CDR1 and CDR2 sequences are KGHSH and LQKENI. The CDR3 has 15 amino acids. V dropped 3 bases and J dropped 3; count of bases not matched to a gene: 4. The CDR3 region has the DNA TGTGCCAGCTCACCCCTCGACAGGGGGCACACTGAAGCTTTCTTT. This encodes CASSPLDRGHTEAFF.

This clone was recorded once. The chain couples TRBV7-9 to TRBJ2-3; 8 bases are shared with TRBD1. The CDR3 spans 15 residues. Per the germline V gene, CDR1 is SEHNR and CDR2 is FQNEAQ (reference sequence). V shed 5 bases, J shed 4 bases, and the junction held 8 bases outside the gene matches. CDR3 bases: TGTGCCAGCAGCCACAAGGACAGGGCGGCAGATACGCAGTATTTT. It encodes CASSHKDRAADTQYF.

The chain links TRBV7-3 to TRBJ1-1; TRBD1 is a possible D gene (5 bases). The V and J ends lost 5 bases and 1 base respectively, with 8 bases between them. Germline CDR1 reads SGHTA; CDR2 reads FQGTGA. The CDR3 is made up of 13 amino acids. The CDR3 DNA follows: TGTGCCAGCAGCCGTCAGGGGAACACTGAAGCTTTCTTT. This gives the protein CASSRQGNTEAFF.

The chain is built from TRBV19 and TRBJ2-2; 7 nucleotides line up with TRBD1. Trimming removed 3 bases from V and 6 bases from J; junction bases left unmatched: 4. The CDR3 spans 14 residues. CDR1 and CDR2 (germline): LNHDA, SQIVND (reference sequence). The CDR3 region has the DNA TGTGCCAGTAGTATTCAGGGGGAATCCGGGGAGCTGTTTTTT. Amino acids: CASSIQGESGELFF.

The chain has TRBV5-6 and TRBJ2-5; 7 bases map to TRBD2. The CDR3 has 14 amino acids. CDR1 SGHDT and CDR2 YYEEEE come from the germline V gene. The ends lost 0 bases at V and 4 bases at J; junction bases unmatched: 3. DNA for the CDR3: TGTGCCAGCAGCTTGGGACAGCGGGGAGAGACCCAGTACTTC. It yields the protein CASSLGQRGETQYF.

As DNA, the CDR3 is TGTGCCAGCAGCCCAGCAGCGTTGTCTTCCGACACCTTC. It yields the protein CASSPAALSSDTF. This chain joins TRBV5-5 and TRBJ1-2; D call uncertain. Germline V gene lookup returns CDR1 SGHKS and CDR2 YYEKEE (reference sequence). CDR3 size: 13 residues. V was shortened by 4 bases and J by 12 bases, with 19 bases between the two germline ends.

The V gene is TRBV19, the J gene TRBJ2-1; 7 bases align to TRBD2. CDR1 and CDR2 (germline): LNHDA, SQIVND (reference sequence). The junction had 8 bases not matched to a gene; V was cut back by 7 bases and J by 8 bases. This CDR3 comprises 13 residues. CDR3 loop: CASKARTRDEQFF. Written as DNA, the CDR3 is TGTGCCAGTAAGGCCAGGACTAGAGATGAGCAGTTCTTC.

Remarks on this clone: Relative to the germline gene, one junction end is altered; a read error may explain this. CDR3 in DNA: TGTTCCAGCAGCGACCAGACAGGGAACACTGAAGCTTTCTTT. This gives the protein CSSSDQTGNTEAFF. The genes are TRBV7-9 and TRBJ1-1; possible D gene TRBD1, 6 bases. Germline V gene lookup returns CDR1 SEHNR and CDR2 FQNEAQ (reference sequence). The CDR3 consists of 14 residues.